A selection of T cell receptor beta chains follows, all from one sample in a study of CD8 T cells in ankylosing spondylitis. TCRdb analysed the 5' RACE reads with MiXCR anew, one entry per CDR3 protein. The sample yields tens of thousands of distinct CDR3 sequences, more than 5.5% seen once. Sequences were obtained from synovial fluid, either unsorted or a sorted T cell fraction (not recorded which). These receptors were collected from a male donor with ankylosing spondylitis. The CDR3 runs from the conserved cysteine through the conserved F or W. The order of the fields is V gene, J gene, CDR3 protein.

TRBV27	TRBJ1-1	CASMQRSSTEAFF
TRBV19	TRBJ2-5	CASSIDAQETQYF
TRBV28	TRBJ2-1	CASTISAPFSSYNEQFF
TRBV28	TRBJ2-3	CASSSLQLGRWGTDTQYF
TRBV29-1	TRBJ2-3	CSATELAGTQYF
TRBV29-1	TRBJ1-4	CSVSDRRNEKLFF
TRBV11-3	TRBJ2-7	CASSSPGQGGGEQYF
TRBV19	TRBJ2-7	CASSQSGRNEQYF
TRBV4-1	TRBJ2-2	CASSQGETGELFF
TRBV28	TRBJ2-3	CASSLSGRGDTQYF
TRBV7-8	TRBJ2-1	CASSVSQSSYNEQFF
TRBV14	TRBJ1-1	CASSQVRAPGAEAFF
TRBV5-1	TRBJ2-3	CASSLVDREDTQYF
TRBV4-3	TRBJ2-3	CASSQRRLAGTSGVMDTQYF
TRBV29-1	TRBJ2-7	CSVRWGEKRGPYEQYF
TRBV6-5	TRBJ2-7	CASSYDPDYGGEQYF
TRBV6-1	TRBJ1-1	CASQRTFPNTEAFF
TRBV18	TRBJ1-5	CASSPTGLGNQPQHF